A selection of T cell receptor beta chains follows, all from one sample in a study of molecular identifiers for immune sequencing clone quantification. One entry per CDR3 protein results from TCRdb running MiXCR on the PCR reads. The sample contains about 510,000 distinct CDR3 sequences, around 21% of which appear only once. The material sequenced was naive CD8+ T cells from blood, with Jurkat cell RNA spiked in. The receptors here all came from a human donor in good health. Some libraries in this study had Jurkat cell RNA spiked in. CDR3s include the opening cysteine and the closing phenylalanine or tryptophan. Fields, in order: clone size, J gene, D gene, V gene, CDR3 DNA, CDR3 protein. A D gene is named only where the DNA matches it firmly. Rows may omit the clone size; those that give it use once, few, many or a size class.

NA | TRBJ2-7 | TRBD2 | TRBV4-1 | TGCGCCAGCAGCCAAGATCGGGGGGATACCTACGAGCAGTACTTC | CASSQDRGDTYEQYF
many | TRBJ2-3 | NA | TRBV9 | TGTGCCAGCAGCGCAGGCCCGGGGGCGGGCACAGATACGCAGTATTTT | CASSAGPGAGTDTQYF
many | TRBJ2-7 | NA | TRBV6-1 | TGTGCCAGCAGTGCCTCTCGGGAGCAGTACTTC | CASSASREQYF
NA | TRBJ2-7 | NA | TRBV7-9 | NA | CASSLVGRGNSYEQHF
NA | TRBJ2-1 | TRBD1 | TRBV12-3/TRBV12-4 | TGTGCCAGCAGTTTTGGCGGTTCAGGGGGCAATATGGATGAGCAGTTCTTC | CASSFGGSGGNMDEQFF
NA | TRBJ2-7 | NA | TRBV28 | TGTGCCAGCAGTTTAGACAACGTGGAGCAGTACTTC | CASSLDNVEQYF
many | TRBJ2-7 | NA | TRBV20-1 | TGCAGTGCTGAATACAGGGAGACCTACGAGCAGTACTTC | CSAEYRETYEQYF
many | TRBJ1-4 | NA | TRBV19 | TGTGCCAGTAGTACCCTGCGGATCGGAACTAATGAAAAACTGTTTTTT | CASSTLRIGTNEKLFF
NA | TRBJ2-1 | NA | TRBV19 | TGTGCCAGTAGGGGGTCCGTGGCGGGGCCTGACAATGAGCAGTTCTTC | CASRGSVAGPDNEQFF
many | TRBJ1-5 | NA | TRBV2 | TGTGCCAGCAGTGAAGATGGCAGGGGCAATCAGCCCCAGCATTTT | CASSEDGRGNQPQHF
NA | TRBJ2-1 | TRBD2 | TRBV19 | TGTGCCAGTAGTATTAGCGGGGAGAATGAGCAGTTCTTC | CASSISGENEQFF
NA | TRBJ2-3 | TRBD2 | TRBV20-1 | TGCAGTGCTAGGGGGGTAGCGGGAGGCCCGGCACGGGGCGCAGATACGCAGTATTTT | CSARGVAGGPARGADTQYF
few | TRBJ2-7 | NA | TRBV19 | TGTGCCAGTAGCCCCACTAGCTGGACCTACGAGCAGTACTTC | CASSPTSWTYEQYF
NA | TRBJ2-5 | NA | TRBV30 | TGTGCCCTGGTGACACAAGGGCTGGGAGAGACCCAGTACTTC | CALVTQGLGETQYF
many | TRBJ2-5 | TRBD2 | TRBV29-1 | TGCAGCGTAAAAAAGGGACTAGCGTATCAAGAGACCCAGTACTTC | CSVKKGLAYQETQYF
NA | TRBJ2-5 | TRBD2 | TRBV5-1 | TGCGCCAGCAGCCAGGGACTAGCGGGGGGCCGAGAGACCCAGTACTTC | CASSQGLAGGRETQYF
few | TRBJ1-1 | TRBD1 | TRBV27 | TGTGCCAGCAGGGTACAGGGGGCTGGAACTGAAGCTTTCTTT | CASRVQGAGTEAFF
many | TRBJ2-7 | NA | TRBV7-8 | TGTGCCAGCAGCTCACTGGACAGTAGCTCCTACGAGCAGTACTTC | CASSSLDSSSYEQYF
NA | TRBJ1-2 | NA | TRBV20-1 | TGCAGTGCTAGAGGGGGGTACAGGGAAACTAACTATGGCTACACCTTC | CSARGGYRETNYGYTF
NA | TRBJ1-5 | NA | TRBV12-3/TRBV12-4 | TGTGCCAGCAGTTCGGGCAGCCGGAGCAATCAGTCCCAGCATTTT | CASSSGSRSNQSQHF
few | TRBJ1-2 | NA | TRBV20-1 | TGCAGTGCTAGAGATCCGGTAGGAAACTATGGCTACACCTTC | CSARDPVGNYGYTF
few | TRBJ1-4 | NA | TRBV9 | TGTGCCAGCAGCGAGGACGGAGCAACTAATGAAAAACTGTTTTTT | CASSEDGATNEKLFF
NA | TRBJ1-1 | NA | TRBV3-1 | TGTGCCAGCAGCCCCCAAAAGAGCGACAGGTTTAACACTGAAGCTTTCTTT | CASSPQKSDRFNTEAFF
few | TRBJ2-7 | TRBD2 | TRBV20-1 | TGCAGTGCTAGAGATAGAGGAGGCGGGAGAAACGAGCAGTACTTC | CSARDRGGGRNEQYF
NA | TRBJ2-7 | NA | TRBV24-1 | TGTGCCACCGTCCACGAGCAGTACTTC | CATVHEQYF
few | TRBJ2-5 | NA | TRBV24-1 | TGTGCCACCAGTGCCGGAACCGAAGAGACCCAGTACTTC | CATSAGTEETQYF
few | TRBJ2-4 | NA | TRBV27 | TGTGCCAGCAGTCCGCCTAGCAACCCCCAATTAGCCAAAAACATTCAGTACTTC | CASSPPSNPQLAKNIQYF
few | TRBJ2-4 | TRBD2 | TRBV13 | TGTGCCAGCAGCTTAGGGGGGGGGGACATTCAGTACTTC | CASSLGGGDIQYF
NA | TRBJ1-2 | NA | TRBV12-2 | TGTGCAGGTCGCTTACTTCAGGGGATCTATGGCTACACCTTC | CAGRLLQGIYGYTF
few | TRBJ2-7 | NA | TRBV5-4 | TGTGCCAGCAGCTTGGTTCTCAATAGGGACGAGCAGTACTTC | CASSLVLNRDEQYF
few | TRBJ1-1 | NA | TRBV5-1 | TGCGCCAGCAGCTCCGGGGGTAGGACTGAAGCTTTCTTT | CASSSGGRTEAFF
many | TRBJ1-5 | NA | TRBV27 | TGTGCCAGCAGCTTTGCTGGTCAGCCCCAGCATTTT | CASSFAGQPQHF
few | TRBJ2-7 | TRBD1 | TRBV19 | TGTGCCAGTAGTACCGGGACAGGGTTCGCCTACGAGCAGTACTTC | CASSTGTGFAYEQYF
few | TRBJ2-5 | TRBD1 | TRBV4-3 | TGCGCCAGCAGCCAAGATTCGACAGGGGGCCTGGAGACCCAGTACTTC | CASSQDSTGGLETQYF
many | TRBJ2-4 | NA | TRBV12-3/TRBV12-4 | TGTGCCAGCAGCCCCCTAGGGAGGTCCAAAAACATTCAGTACTTC | CASSPLGRSKNIQYF
NA | TRBJ2-1 | TRBD2 | TRBV19 | TGTGCCAGTAGTACCCTTAGCGGGACCAGCTCCTACAATGAGCAGTTCTTC | CASSTLSGTSSYNEQFF
NA | TRBJ2-7 | TRBD1 | TRBV27 | TGTGCCAGCACCGTTTCCGGGACAGGGGGCTACGAGCAGTACTTC | CASTVSGTGGYEQYF
NA | TRBJ1-1 | NA | TRBV7-9 | TGTGCCAGCAGAAACCGGGACGCTGGCATGAACACTGAAGCTTTCTTT | CASRNRDAGMNTEAFF
many | TRBJ1-5 | NA | TRBV15 | TGTGCCACCAGCAGGGGAATTCATAATTCGGAGCCCCAGCATTTT | CATSRGIHNSEPQHF
few | TRBJ2-1 | TRBD2 | TRBV6-6 | TGTGCCAGCAGGGGACTAGAAGGGGTGTACAATGAGCAGTTCTTC | CASRGLEGVYNEQFF
many | TRBJ2-1 | NA | TRBV5-1 | TGCGCCAGCAGCTCGAGCGTAGGGGGGACCTACAATGAGCAGTTCTTC | CASSSSVGGTYNEQFF
many | TRBJ1-1 | NA | TRBV4-1 | TGCGCCAGCAGCCAACAAACCCGGGCCACGGACACTGAAGCTTTCTTT | CASSQQTRATDTEAFF
few | TRBJ2-1 | TRBD2 | TRBV2 | TGTGCCAGCAGTGATTCCCTCGGACTAGCTGGGGGTGAGCAGTTCTTC | CASSDSLGLAGGEQFF
NA | TRBJ2-1 | TRBD2 | TRBV20-1 | TGCAGTGCTAGAGATCCTAGCGGACCCTCCTACAATGAGCAGTTCTTC | CSARDPSGPSYNEQFF
many | TRBJ2-3 | NA | TRBV5-4 | TGTGCCAGCAGCTTTAATTGGGGAGATACGCAGTATTTT | CASSFNWGDTQYF
NA | TRBJ2-1 | NA | TRBV15 | TGTGCCACCAGCAGAGAAAATGAGCAGTTCTTC | CATSRENEQFF
NA | TRBJ2-7 | NA | TRBV28 | TGTGCCAGCAGTTTATTGTCAGGACCACCCTACGAGCAGTACTTC | CASSLLSGPPYEQYF
NA | TRBJ1-1 | TRBD1 | TRBV5-4 | TGTGCCAGCAGCCCCGGACAGGGGAATCTAAGACTTGAAGCTTTCTTT | CASSPGQGNLRLEAFF
many | TRBJ2-5 | TRBD2 | TRBV7-8 | TGTGCCAGCACCCCGAGCGGTAGCGGACTAGCGGGGGAGGAGACCCAGTACTTC | CASTPSGSGLAGEETQYF
NA | TRBJ2-1 | TRBD1 | TRBV6-2/TRBV6-3 | TGTGCCAGCAGTTACGACAGGGGAGAGTACAGTGAGCAGTTCTTC | CASSYDRGEYSEQFF
NA | TRBJ1-1 | TRBD1 | TRBV27 | TGTGCCAGCAGAGGGGGCGTCACTGAAGCTTTCTTT | CASRGGVTEAFF
NA | TRBJ2-6 | NA | TRBV24-1 | TGTGCCACCAAGGCTACTGGGGCCAACGTCCTGACTTTC | CATKATGANVLTF
many | TRBJ1-1 | TRBD1 | TRBV6-2/TRBV6-3 | TGTGCCAGCACCAACGCGAAATGGGGACAGGGGAGAACTGAAGCTTTCTTT | CASTNAKWGQGRTEAFF
many | TRBJ2-2 | NA | TRBV29-1 | TGCAGCGTTTATGGACACCGGAACACCGGGGAGCTGTTTTTT | CSVYGHRNTGELFF